This entry concerns a single T cell receptor (beta chain). Antigen specificity is unknown. This entry belongs to a study of T cell responses to AZD1222 COVID-19 vaccine. General observations from the study: Recipients of two AZD1222 doses showed rising Spike-specific TCR breadth and depth.

Only in-frame clones appear in the TCRdb table, and some are missing; sequencing was by immunoSEQ multiplex PCR. This sample has about 190,000 clones, with roughly 92% found just once. This clonotype was obtained from an adult in good health. This material consisted of peripheral blood, taken on day 0 of AZD1222 vaccination.

The CDR3 region is CASSVGSGAASGNTIYF. CDR3 DNA sequence: TGTGCCAGCAGCGTAGGTTCAGGCGCAGCCTCTGGAAACACCATATATTTT. The chain couples TRBV9 to TRBJ1-3; D gene unclear. V gave up 0 bases and J gave up 0 bases, with 13 bases separating them. Germline lookup yields CDR1 SGDLS and CDR2 YYNGEE. CDR3 length: 17 residues.